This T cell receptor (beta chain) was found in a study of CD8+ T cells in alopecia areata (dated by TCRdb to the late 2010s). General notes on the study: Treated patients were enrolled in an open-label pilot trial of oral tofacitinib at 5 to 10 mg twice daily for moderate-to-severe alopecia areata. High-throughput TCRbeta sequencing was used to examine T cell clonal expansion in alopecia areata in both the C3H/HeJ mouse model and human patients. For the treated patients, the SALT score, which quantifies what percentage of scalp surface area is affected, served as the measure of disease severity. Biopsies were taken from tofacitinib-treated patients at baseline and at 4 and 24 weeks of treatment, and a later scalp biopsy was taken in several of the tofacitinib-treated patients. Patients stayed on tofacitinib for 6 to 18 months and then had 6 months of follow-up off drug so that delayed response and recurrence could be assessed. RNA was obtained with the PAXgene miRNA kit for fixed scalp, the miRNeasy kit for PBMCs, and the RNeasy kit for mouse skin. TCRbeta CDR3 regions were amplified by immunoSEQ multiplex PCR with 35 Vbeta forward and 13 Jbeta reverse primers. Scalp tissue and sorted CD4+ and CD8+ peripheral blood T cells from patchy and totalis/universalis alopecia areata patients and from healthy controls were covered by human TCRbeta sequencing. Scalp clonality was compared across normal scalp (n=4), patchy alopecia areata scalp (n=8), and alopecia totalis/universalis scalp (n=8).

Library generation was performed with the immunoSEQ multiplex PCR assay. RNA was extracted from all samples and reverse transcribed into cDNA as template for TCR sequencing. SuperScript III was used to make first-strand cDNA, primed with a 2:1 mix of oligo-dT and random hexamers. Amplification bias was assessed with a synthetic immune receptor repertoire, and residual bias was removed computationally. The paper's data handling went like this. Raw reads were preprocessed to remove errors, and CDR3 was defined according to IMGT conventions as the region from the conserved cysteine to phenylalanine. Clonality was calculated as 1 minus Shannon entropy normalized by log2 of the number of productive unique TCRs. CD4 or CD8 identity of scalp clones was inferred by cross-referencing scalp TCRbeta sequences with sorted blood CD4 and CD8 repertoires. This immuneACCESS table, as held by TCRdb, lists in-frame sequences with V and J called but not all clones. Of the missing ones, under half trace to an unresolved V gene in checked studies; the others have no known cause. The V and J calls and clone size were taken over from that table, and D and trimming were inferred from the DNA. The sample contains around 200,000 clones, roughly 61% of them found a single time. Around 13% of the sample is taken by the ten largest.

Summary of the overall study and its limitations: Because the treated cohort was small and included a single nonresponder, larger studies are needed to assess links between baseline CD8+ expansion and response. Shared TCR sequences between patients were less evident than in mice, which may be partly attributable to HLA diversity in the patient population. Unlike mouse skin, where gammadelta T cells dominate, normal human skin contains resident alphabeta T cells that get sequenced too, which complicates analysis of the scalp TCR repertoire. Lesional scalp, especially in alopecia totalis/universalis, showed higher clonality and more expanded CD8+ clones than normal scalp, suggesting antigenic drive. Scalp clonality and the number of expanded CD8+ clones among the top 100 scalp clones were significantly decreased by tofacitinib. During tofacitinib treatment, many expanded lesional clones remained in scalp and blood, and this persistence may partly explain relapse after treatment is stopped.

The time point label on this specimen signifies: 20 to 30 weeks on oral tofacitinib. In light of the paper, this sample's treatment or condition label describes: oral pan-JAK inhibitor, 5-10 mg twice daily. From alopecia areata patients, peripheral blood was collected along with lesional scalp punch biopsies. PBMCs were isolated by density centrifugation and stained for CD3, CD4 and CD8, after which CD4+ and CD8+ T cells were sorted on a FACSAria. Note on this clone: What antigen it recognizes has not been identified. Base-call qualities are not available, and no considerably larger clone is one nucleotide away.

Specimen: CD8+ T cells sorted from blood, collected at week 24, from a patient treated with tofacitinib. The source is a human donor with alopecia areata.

The CDR3 protein sequence reads: CASSLAGGSYNEQFF. The DNA sequence is given as TGTGCCAGCAGCTTGGCGGGAGGCTCCTACAATGAGCAGTTCTTC. The rearrangement combines TRBV11-3 with TRBJ2-1, and 8 junctional nucleotides match TRBD2. According to the germline V gene, CDR1 reads SGHNT and CDR2 reads YENEEA. Germline trimming amounts to 3 bases on V and 0 bases on J, with 1 as the count of junction bases outside the gene matches. From cysteine to phenylalanine, the CDR3 is 15 amino acids long. The entry retains the CDR3 DNA only, 45 bases that are in frame from base 1.